This TCR beta chain was recorded in a study of beta chain features in type 1 diabetes. V dropped 1 base and J dropped 1; count of bases not matched to a gene: 2. Germline V CDR1 and CDR2: SGHDN, FVKESK. CDR3 size: 15 residues. The study reverse transcribed the entire isolated RNA, so it sequenced expressed TCRB transcripts. The table came from immunoSEQ multiplex PCR; TCRdb's copy has only in-frame clones and leaves some out. The repertoire holds about 410,000 clones, with around 14% as singletons. Study-wide results and limits: Cells expressing TCR highly could be over-represented by cDNA sequencing. For type 1 diabetes patients, VDJ junctions showed fewer insertions and more deletions.

In its sample, this clone was seen a few times. Antigen unknown. The sample carries other DNA sequences with the same CDR3. Each of the sorted populations had a purity greater than 95%. V gene TRBV14 combines with J gene TRBJ2-3; 7 bases are a match to TRBD2. The sequencing input was naive CD4+ T cells from blood. The TCR sequence derives from a man aged 25 to 45 in good health. The CDR3 sequence: CASSQGLAGTDTQYF. CDR3 in DNA: TGTGCCAGCAGCCAAGGCCTAGCGGGCACAGATACGCAGTATTTT.